Shown below are 20 T cell receptor beta chains from a single sample sequenced in a study of human T cells and chemical hapten exposure. TCRdb processed the RACE reads anew with MiXCR; each CDR3 protein has one entry. The top ten clones hold 3.6% of a sample with about 92,000 distinct CDR3 sequences, 9.6% of them seen once. Time point here: pre-sensitization, week 0. This sample's treatment: therapeutic diphenylcyclopropenone sensitization with weekly scalp DPC. The sequencing used whole blood, collected in connection with sensitization to the hapten diphenylcyclopropenone (DPC). All receptors derive from a woman aged 35 to 49 with alopecia areata. Some clones in this sample may be carry-over from other donors' samples.

Only a few counts were recorded for this clonotype. V and J are TRBV6-2 or TRBV6-3 and TRBJ2-7; maybe TRBD1 (5 bases). CDR3 size: 12 residues. From germline, CDR1 is MNHEY and CDR2 SVGEGT. V lost 4 bases to trimming and J lost 6 bases, with 10 bases between them. CDR3 nucleotides: TGTGCCAGCAGTTTAGGGGTTGGCGAGCAGTACTTC. Residues: CASSLGVGEQYF.

The chain couples TRBV12-3 or TRBV12-4 to TRBJ1-5; D is perhaps TRBD1 (5 bases). There are 15 residues in the CDR3. V lost 3 bases and J lost 6, with 15 bases in between. The CDR3 DNA reads as TGTGCCAGCAGTTTTTGGGAAGGGACGGGTCAGCCCCAGCATTTT. It is translated as CASSFWEGTGQPQHF.

This clonotype was seen ten or more times. Here the CDR3 reads CASSYGPLLAKQETQYF. The CDR3 bases are TGTGCCAGCAGTTACGGCCCCCTACTGGCGAAACAAGAGACCCAGTACTTC. The rearrangement joins TRBV6-5 to TRBJ2-5; no definite D call. Germline loops: CDR1 MNHEY, CDR2 SVGAGI. V was shortened by 2 bases and J by 2 bases, with 18 bases between the two germline ends. The CDR3 runs to 17 residues.

In regard to this clonotype: One base away lies a much larger clone, so this may be a sequencing read error. The chain combines TRBV7-2 with TRBJ2-3; TRBD1 might be the D (6 bases). The CDR3 is 13 residues long. Germline V lookup: CDR1 SGHTA, CDR2 FQGNSA. The CDR3 region has the DNA TGTGCCGGCAGATCAGGGGTCGCAGATACGCAGTATTTT. Encoded protein: CAGRSGVADTQYF.

This clonotype came up a few times. The chain is built from TRBV28 and TRBJ2-3; D gene ambiguous. Germline assignment: CDR1 MDHEN and CDR2 SYDVKM. The ends were cut back, 0 bases at V and 4 bases at J, with 2 bases in the middle. CDR3 length: 12 residues. The CDR3 coding sequence is TGTGCCAGCAGTTTATGGGCAGATACGCAGTATTTT. Translated: CASSLWADTQYF.

V is TRBV29-1 and J is TRBJ2-6; D is perhaps TRBD1 (8 bases). The CDR3 is 17 residues long. The V gene lost 6 bases and the J gene lost 0 bases, with 18 bases spanning the gap. Germline CDR1 reads SQVTM; CDR2 reads ANQGSEA. CDR3 amino acids: CSVTLQGGTSGANVLTF. CDR3 coding DNA: TGCAGCGTCACGCTACAGGGGGGGACCTCTGGGGCCAACGTCCTGACTTTC.

The V call is TRBV18, the J call TRBJ2-1; 8 bases line up with TRBD1. The J call may not be correct, given that the DNA end is closer to TRBJ2-7. The CDR3 contains 14 residues. Germline V CDR1 and CDR2: KGHSH, LQKENI. Here the CDR3 DNA reads TGTGCCAGCTCTCCCGGGACAGGATACAATGAGCAGTACTTC. Translation gives CASSPGTGYNEQYF.

The J gene is TRBJ2-3, the V gene TRBV6-5; D possibly corresponds to TRBD2 (5 bases). This CDR3 has 15 amino acids. CDR1 MNHEY and CDR2 SVGAGI come from the germline V gene. V gave up 7 bases and J gave up 0 bases, with 14 bases separating them. CDR3 loop: CASTLSGSSTDTQYF. The CDR3 coding sequence is TGTGCCAGCACCCTTTCGGGGTCTAGCACAGATACGCAGTATTTT.

The chain's CDR3 is CASEGSWRTGANVLTF. The CDR3 DNA follows: TGTGCCAGCGAGGGGTCTTGGAGGACTGGGGCCAACGTCCTGACTTTC. The V gene is TRBV3-1, the J gene TRBJ2-6; perhaps D is TRBD1 or TRBD2 (5 bases each). The V end was cut by 8 bases, the J end by 2 bases, with 16 bases between. Germline CDR1 LGHDT, CDR2 YNNKEL (reference sequence). CDR3 length: 16 residues.

The chain carries TRBV5-1 and TRBJ2-3; D is undetermined. This CDR3 has 11 residues. Germline V lookup: CDR1 SGHRS, CDR2 YFSETQ. V lost 6 bases and J 6 bases, leaving 8 bases between the germline ends. The CDR3 bases are TGCGCCAGCACCCATGGGGATACGCAGTATTTT. Encoded protein: CASTHGDTQYF.

This clonotype occurred many times. The chain couples TRBV5-1 to TRBJ2-3, with unresolved D. V lost 4 bases and J 5 bases, leaving 14 bases between the germline ends. The CDR3 loop spans 14 amino acids. Germline V gene sequence: CDR1 SGHRS, CDR2 YFSETQ. In DNA, the CDR3 is TGCGCCAGCAGCACGCTACAGATTCAAGATACGCAGTATTTT. Amino acid sequence: CASSTLQIQDTQYF.

This clonotype turned up a few times. This chain links TRBV5-1 with TRBJ1-1; D call uncertain. The CDR3 runs 14 residues. Looked up from germline, CDR1 is SGHRS and CDR2 is YFSETQ. Trimming removed 0 bases from V and 1 base from J, with 7 bases in between. The DNA of the CDR3 is TGCGCCAGCAGCTTGGCGATCGAGAACACTGAAGCTTTCTTT. Protein: CASSLAIENTEAFF.

There are a few counts of this clonotype. This chain links TRBV10-3 with TRBJ2-1; 8 nucleotides align to TRBD2. Looked up from germline, CDR1 is ENHRY and CDR2 is SYGVKD. V dropped 6 bases and J dropped 0; count of bases not matched to a gene: 10. The CDR3 length is 17 residues. The CDR3 DNA reads as TGTGCCATCAGGGGCAGCGGGGGCCGGAGCTCCTACAATGAGCAGTTCTTC. Translated: CAIRGSGGRSSYNEQFF.

Many counts were recorded for this clonotype. The genes are TRBV6-1 and TRBJ2-7; no reliable D call. Trimming took 1 base from V and 4 from J, leaving 17 bases between them. The CDR3 is made up of 16 amino acids. Germline V CDR1 and CDR2: MNHNS, SASEGT. The CDR3 DNA reads as TGTGCCAGCAGTGAAGAGGAGTACTCGGACGTATACGAGCAGTACTTC. Its translation is CASSEEEYSDVYEQYF.

This clonotype was counted at least ten times. The chain is built from TRBV7-9 and TRBJ2-1; D gene uncertain. The CDR3 runs 12 residues. V dropped 0 bases and J dropped 5 bases, with 2 bases sitting between them. Germline-derived CDR1 and CDR2 are SEHNR and FQNEAQ (reference sequence). CDR3 in amino acids: CASSLADNEQFF. CDR3 nucleotides: TGTGCCAGCAGCTTAGCAGACAATGAGCAGTTCTTC.

This clonotype was recorded a few times. V and J are TRBV20-1 and TRBJ1-1; D remains ambiguous. CDR3 size: 14 residues. V lost 4 bases and J 0 bases, leaving 12 bases between the germline ends. CDR1 DFQATT and CDR2 SNEGSKA come from the germline V gene (reference sequence). In DNA, the CDR3 is TGCAGTGCTACCAGTGCAGTCATGAACACTGAAGCTTTCTTT. This encodes CSATSAVMNTEAFF.

The sample holds a few counts of this clonotype. J is TRBJ2-3 and V is TRBV18; the D is unclear. In germline, CDR1 is KGHSH, CDR2 LQKENI. The CDR3 has 13 amino acids. With 4 bases removed from V and 0 bases from J, the gap between germline ends came to 5 bases. The CDR3 loop reads CASSLFSTDTQYF. The CDR3 coding sequence is TGTGCCAGCTCACTGTTTAGCACAGATACGCAGTATTTT.

This clonotype showed up many times. This chain uses TRBV20-1 with TRBJ1-2; possible D gene TRBD1, 6 bases. CDR1 and CDR2 (germline): DFQATT, SNEGSKA (reference sequence). This CDR3 region has 14 residues. Between the trimmed V and J ends, which lost 0 bases and 3 bases, there was a span of 11 bases. CDR3 loop: CSARDFRQDYGYTF. CDR3 DNA: TGCAGTGCTAGAGATTTTCGACAGGACTATGGCTACACCTTC.

This clonotype was observed at least ten times. The chain employs TRBV12-3 or TRBV12-4 and TRBJ2-6, with unresolved D. Trimming took off 6 bases at V and 2 bases at J, with 5 bases between the two ends. The CDR3 is made up of 13 amino acids. For the CDR3, the DNA is TGTGCCAGCAGGGCAACTGGGGCCAACGTCCTGACTTTC. Protein sequence: CASRATGANVLTF.

This clonotype was observed many times. The gene calls are TRBV7-2 and TRBJ1-5; D remains unclear. Trimming left V 5 bases short and J 2 bases short, with 13 bases between. Germline CDR1 reads SGHTA; CDR2 reads FQGNSA. This CDR3 spans 15 amino acids. The chain's CDR3 is CASSPTWVGNQPQHF. The CDR3 DNA follows: TGTGCCAGCAGCCCGACATGGGTGGGCAATCAGCCCCAGCATTTT.